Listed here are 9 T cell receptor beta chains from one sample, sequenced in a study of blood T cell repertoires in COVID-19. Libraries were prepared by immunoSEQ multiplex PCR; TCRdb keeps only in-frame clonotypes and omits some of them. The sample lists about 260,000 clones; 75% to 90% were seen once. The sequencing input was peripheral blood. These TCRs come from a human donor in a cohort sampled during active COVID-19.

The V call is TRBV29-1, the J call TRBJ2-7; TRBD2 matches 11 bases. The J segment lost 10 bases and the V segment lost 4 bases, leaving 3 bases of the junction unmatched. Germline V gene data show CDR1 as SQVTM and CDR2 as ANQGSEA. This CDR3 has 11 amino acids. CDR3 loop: CSVGLAGIQYF. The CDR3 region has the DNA TGCAGCGTTGGACTAGCGGGGATCCAGTACTTC.

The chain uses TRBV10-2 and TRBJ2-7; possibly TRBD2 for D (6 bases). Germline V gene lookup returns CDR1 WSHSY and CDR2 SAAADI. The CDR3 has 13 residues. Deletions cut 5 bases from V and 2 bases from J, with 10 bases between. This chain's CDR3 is CASSISGTYEQYF. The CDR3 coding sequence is TGCGCCAGCAGTATTAGCGGTACCTACGAGCAGTACTTC.

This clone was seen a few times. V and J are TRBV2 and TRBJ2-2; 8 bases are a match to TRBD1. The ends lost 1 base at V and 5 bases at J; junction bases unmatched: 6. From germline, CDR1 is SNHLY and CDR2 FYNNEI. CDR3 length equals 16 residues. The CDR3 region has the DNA TGTGCCAGCAGTGAAGTGGGACAGGTTGGGACCGGGGAGCTGTTTTTT. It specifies CASSEVGQVGTGELFF.

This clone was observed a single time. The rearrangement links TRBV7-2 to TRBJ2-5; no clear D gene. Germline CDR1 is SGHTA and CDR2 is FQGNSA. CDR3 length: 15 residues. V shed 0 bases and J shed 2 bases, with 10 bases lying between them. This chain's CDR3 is CASSLARTAQETQYF. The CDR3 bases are TGTGCCAGCAGCTTAGCGCGAACAGCTCAAGAGACCCAGTACTTC.

The CDR3 here is CASSPTWLRADTQYF. DNA for the CDR3: TGTGCCAGCAGCCCCACATGGTTGAGGGCAGATACGCAGTATTTT. The V call is TRBV7-3, the J call TRBJ2-3; tentative D call: TRBD2 (5 bases). Germline lookup yields CDR1 SGHTA and CDR2 FQGTGA. The CDR3 loop spans 15 amino acids. V was pared by 5 bases and J by 4 bases, with 16 bases between.

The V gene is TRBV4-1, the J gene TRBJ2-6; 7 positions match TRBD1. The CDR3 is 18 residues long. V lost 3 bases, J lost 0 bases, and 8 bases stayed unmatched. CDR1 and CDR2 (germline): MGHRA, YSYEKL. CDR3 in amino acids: CASSHHWDSLSGANVLTF. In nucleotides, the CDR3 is TGCGCCAGCAGCCACCACTGGGACAGCCTCTCTGGGGCCAACGTCCTGACTTTC.

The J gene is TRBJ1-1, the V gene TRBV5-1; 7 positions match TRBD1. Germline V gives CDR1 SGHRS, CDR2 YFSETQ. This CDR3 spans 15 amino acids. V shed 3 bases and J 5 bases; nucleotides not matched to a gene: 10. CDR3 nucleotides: TGCGCCAGCAGCTCGACAGGGCTTACGAGAACTGAAGCTTTCTTT. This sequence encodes CASSSTGLTRTEAFF. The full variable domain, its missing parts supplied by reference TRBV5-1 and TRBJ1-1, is KAGVTQTPRYLIKTRGQQVTLSCSPISGHRSVSWYQQTPGQGLQFLFEYFSETQRNKGNFPGRFSGRQFSNSRSEMNVSTLELGDSALYLCASSSTGLTRTEAFFGQGTRLTVV.

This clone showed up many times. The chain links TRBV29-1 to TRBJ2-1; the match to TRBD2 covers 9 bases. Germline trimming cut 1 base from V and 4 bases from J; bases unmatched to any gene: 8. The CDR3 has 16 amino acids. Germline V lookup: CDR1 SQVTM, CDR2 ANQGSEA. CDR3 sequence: CSVEGLAGSLYNEQFF. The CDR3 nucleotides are TGCAGCGTTGAAGGTCTAGCGGGATCCCTTTACAATGAGCAGTTCTTC.

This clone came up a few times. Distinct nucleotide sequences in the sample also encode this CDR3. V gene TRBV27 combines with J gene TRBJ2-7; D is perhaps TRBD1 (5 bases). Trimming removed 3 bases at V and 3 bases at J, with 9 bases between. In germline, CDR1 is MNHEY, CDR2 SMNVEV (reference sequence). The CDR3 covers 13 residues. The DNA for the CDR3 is TGTGCCAGCAGTTTGGCGCAGGGCTACGAGCAGTACTTC. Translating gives CASSLAQGYEQYF.